Below, one TCR beta chain is given with its context. What it recognizes is unknown. This sample is drawn from a study of T cell responses to AZD1222 COVID-19 vaccine. Germline assignment: CDR1 SEHNR and CDR2 FQNEAQ (reference sequence). The CDR3 extends over 12 amino acids. V was clipped by 5 bases and J by 5 bases, with 9 bases between them. The assay was immunoSEQ multiplex PCR, and TCRdb's table has in-frame clones only and misses some. The data show about 140,000 clones, over 90% seen once. Overall study findings and caveats: Donors were mostly white British, more females; clonal diversity possibly underestimated. Repertoire sampling occurred only after the peak T cell response. Rises in breadth and depth of Spike-specific TCRs came after two AZD1222 doses.

This TCR was recovered from an adult in good health. Sample: peripheral blood, taken on day 0 of MenACWY control vaccination. V usage is TRBV7-9 and J usage is TRBJ1-1, with a tentative D call TRBD1 (5 bases). The CDR3 loop reads CASSLRTTEAFF. The CDR3 DNA is TGTGCCAGCAGCCTAAGGACAACTGAAGCTTTCTTT.